One TCR beta chain is described in this entry. The antigen remains undetermined. Here immunoSEQ multiplex PCR was the method, and the copy in TCRdb shows in-frame clones only, minus some. The sample carries some 90,000 clones, 82% recorded once. Germline CDR1 MGHRA, CDR2 YSYEKL. Trimming removed 5 bases at V and 0 bases at J, with 14 bases between. CDR3 length equals 16 residues. This sample was taken from a study of graft-versus-host responses after intestinal transplantation. The source material was unstimulated CD4+ T cells sorted from spleen or lymph node cells, sampled before intestinal transplant. V and J are TRBV4-1 and TRBJ1-3, with a tentative D call TRBD1 (6 bases). This receptor was obtained from a human donor who received an intestinal transplant. The chain's CDR3 is CASSTRQVGSGNTIYF. CDR3 DNA: TGCGCCAGCAGCACCAGACAGGTCGGCTCTGGAAACACCATATATTTT.